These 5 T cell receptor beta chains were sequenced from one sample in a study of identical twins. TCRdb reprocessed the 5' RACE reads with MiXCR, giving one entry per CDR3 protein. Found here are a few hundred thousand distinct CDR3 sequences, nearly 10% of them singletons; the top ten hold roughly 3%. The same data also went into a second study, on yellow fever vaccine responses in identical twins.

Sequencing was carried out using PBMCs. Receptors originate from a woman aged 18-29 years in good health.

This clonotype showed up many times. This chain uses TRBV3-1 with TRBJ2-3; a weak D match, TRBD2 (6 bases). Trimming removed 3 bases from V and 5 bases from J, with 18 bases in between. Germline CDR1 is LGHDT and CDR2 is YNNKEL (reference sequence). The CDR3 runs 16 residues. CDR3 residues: CASSQATLATRDTQYF. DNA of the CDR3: TGTGCCAGCAGCCAGGCTACACTAGCAACCAGAGATACGCAGTATTTT.

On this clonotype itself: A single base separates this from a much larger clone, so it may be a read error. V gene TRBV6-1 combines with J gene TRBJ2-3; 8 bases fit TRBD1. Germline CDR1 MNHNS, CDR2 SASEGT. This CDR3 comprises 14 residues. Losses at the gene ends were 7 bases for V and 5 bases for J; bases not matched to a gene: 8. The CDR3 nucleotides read TGTGCCAGCAATACAGGGGGAGACATAGATACGCAGTATTTT. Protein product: CASNTGGDIDTQYF.

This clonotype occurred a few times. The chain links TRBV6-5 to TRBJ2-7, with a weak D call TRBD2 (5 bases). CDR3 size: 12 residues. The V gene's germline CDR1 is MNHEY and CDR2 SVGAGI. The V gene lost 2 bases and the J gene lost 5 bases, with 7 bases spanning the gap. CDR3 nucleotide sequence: TGTGCCAGCAGTTACGCCGGGGACGAGCAGTACTTC. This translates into CASSYAGDEQYF.

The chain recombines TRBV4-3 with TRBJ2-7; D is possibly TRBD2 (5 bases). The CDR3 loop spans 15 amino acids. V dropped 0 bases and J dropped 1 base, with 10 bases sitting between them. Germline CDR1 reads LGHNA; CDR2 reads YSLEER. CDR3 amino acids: CASSQDLSVSYEQYF. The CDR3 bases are TGCGCCAGCAGCCAAGATCTTAGCGTATCCTACGAGCAGTACTTC.

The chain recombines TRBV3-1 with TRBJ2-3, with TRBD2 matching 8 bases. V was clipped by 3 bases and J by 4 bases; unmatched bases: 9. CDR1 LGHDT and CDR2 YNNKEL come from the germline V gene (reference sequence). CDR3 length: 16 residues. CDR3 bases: TGTGCCAGCAGCCAGATGCCGGGACTAGGGTCAGATACGCAGTATTTT. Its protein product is CASSQMPGLGSDTQYF.